Listed here are 30 T cell receptor beta chains from one sample, sequenced in a study of blood T cell repertoires in COVID-19. Generated by immunoSEQ multiplex PCR, the TCRdb table keeps only in-frame clones and is missing some. The data contain 210,000 or so clones, approximately 81% of them singletons. Sequenced sample: PBMCs or T cells enriched from blood (not recorded which). The receptors here all came from a woman aged 45-65 years with acute COVID-19.

The genes are TRBV7-2 and TRBJ1-3; D is unclear. Germline V gene lookup returns CDR1 SGHTA and CDR2 FQGNSA. The CDR3 length is 14 residues. Trimming took 1 base from V and 2 from J, leaving 6 bases between them. As DNA, the CDR3 is TGTGCCAGCAGCTTAGGAATAGCTGGAAACACCATATATTTT. This sequence encodes CASSLGIAGNTIYF.

V is TRBV10-3 and J is TRBJ2-7, with unresolved D. Looked up from germline, CDR1 is ENHRY and CDR2 is SYGVKD. CDR3 size: 12 residues. The V end was cut by 3 bases, the J end by 7 bases, with 10 bases between. CDR3 bases: TGTGCCATCAGTGATGGGCGACGGGAGCAGTACTTC. Translated: CAISDGRREQYF.

V gene TRBV9 combines with J gene TRBJ2-7, with D perhaps TRBD1 (6 bases). The CDR3 has 14 residues. Germline assignment: CDR1 SGDLS and CDR2 YYNGEE. The germline V and J ends were trimmed by 4 bases and 1 base, with 12 bases remaining between them. CDR3 region: CASSSSTGSYEQYF. CDR3 DNA sequence: TGTGCCAGCAGCTCCTCGACAGGATCCTACGAGCAGTACTTC.

The chain links TRBV6-4 to TRBJ1-1; 7 nucleotides line up with TRBD1. Germline V gene sequence: CDR1 MRHNA, CDR2 SNTAGT. CDR3 length equals 13 residues. The V gene end was trimmed by 5 bases and the J gene end by 3 bases; junction bases not matched to a gene: 3. This CDR3 is CASSRTGDTEAFF. The CDR3 nucleotides read TGTGCCAGCAGTCGAACAGGGGACACTGAAGCTTTCTTT.

The V gene is TRBV11-2, the J gene TRBJ2-2; the match to TRBD2 covers 9 bases. The CDR3 runs to 16 residues. Trimming at V came to 3 bases and at J to 0 bases, leaving 2 bases not matched to a gene. CDR1 is SGHAT, CDR2 FQNNGV, per germline. The CDR3 sequence is CASSFLAGSNTGELFF. In nucleotides, the CDR3 is TGTGCCAGCAGCTTTCTAGCGGGATCGAACACCGGGGAGCTGTTTTTT. The complete variable domain, with remaining parts taken from reference TRBV11-2 and TRBJ2-2, reads EAGVAQSPRYKIIEKRQSVAFWCNPISGHATLYWYQQILGQGPKLLIQFQNNGVVDDSQLPKDRFSAERLKGVDSTLKIQPAKLEDSAVYLCASSFLAGSNTGELFFGEGSRLTVL.

This clone was found once. V gene TRBV7-6 combines with J gene TRBJ2-7, with 9 positions matching TRBD2. Germline CDR1 and CDR2: SGHVS and FNYEAQ. The CDR3 runs to 17 residues. V trimming: 5 bases; J trimming: 3 bases; junction bases outside the gene matches: 14. CDR3 in amino acids: CASSPGPTSGAGYEQYF. CDR3 DNA sequence: TGTGCCAGCAGCCCAGGCCCGACTAGCGGTGCCGGCTACGAGCAGTACTTC.

The rearrangement uses TRBV19 and TRBJ1-2, with 8 bases matching TRBD1. The CDR3 has 14 amino acids. Unmatched junction bases numbered 10, after V lost 6 bases and J lost 7 bases. The V gene's germline CDR1 is LNHDA and CDR2 SQIVND (reference sequence). The CDR3 DNA reads TGTGCCAGTAGGAACACAGGGGGGAGAGGTGGCTACACCTTC. This gives the protein CASRNTGGRGGYTF.

This sequence joins TRBV7-9 and TRBJ1-1, with D possibly matching TRBD1 (5 bases). V lost 8 bases to trimming and J lost 0 bases, with 19 bases between them. CDR3 size: 16 residues. Germline lookup yields CDR1 SEHNR and CDR2 FQNEAQ (reference sequence). The CDR3 DNA follows: TGTGCCAGCCACGGTGGGAGGGGAGAAATGAACACTGAAGCTTTCTTT. Protein sequence: CASHGGRGEMNTEAFF.

This chain uses TRBV11-1 with TRBJ2-3; D is undetermined. Trimming shortened V by 5 bases and J by 0 bases, and 12 bases separated the two germline ends. CDR1 is SGHAT, CDR2 FQDESV, per germline (reference sequence). The CDR3 totals 15 residues. The DNA for the CDR3 is TGTGCCAGCAGCCCCTCGGTCAGGAGCACAGATACGCAGTATTTT. Translation: CASSPSVRSTDTQYF.

The V call is TRBV3-1 (or the pseudogene TRBV3-2), the J call TRBJ2-7, with a possible D match to TRBD1 (6 bases). This CDR3 comprises 13 residues. Germline CDR1 reads LGHDT; CDR2 reads YNNKEL (reference sequence). V lost 3 bases and J lost 4, with 10 bases in between. As DNA, the CDR3 is TGTGCCAGCAGCCAGAGCAGGGGTTACGAGCAGTACTTC. As protein: CASSQSRGYEQYF.

This chain uses TRBV19 with TRBJ1-6; 9 bases map to TRBD1. The CDR3 is 16 residues long. Germline V lookup: CDR1 LNHDA, CDR2 SQIVND (reference sequence). Trimming cost V 7 bases and J 10 bases; bases outside gene matches: 14. The CDR3 DNA follows: TGTGCCAGTACCAGAAACCGACAGGGGGGTACGTCACCCCTCCACTTT. It is translated as CASTRNRQGGTSPLHF.

In DNA, the CDR3 is TGTGCCAGCAGTTCCGTAGGGGCTGCAACTAATGAAAAACTGTTTTTT. Its translation is CASSSVGAATNEKLFF. This rearrangement joins TRBV28 to TRBJ1-4, with D possibly being TRBD1 (5 bases). From germline, CDR1 is MDHEN and CDR2 SYDVKM. This CDR3 contains 16 residues. V lost 4 bases to trimming and J lost 0 bases, with 12 bases between them.

The genes are TRBV18 and TRBJ1-6; no definite D call. Looked up from germline, CDR1 is KGHSH and CDR2 is LQKENI. CDR3 length equals 14 residues. V lost 2 bases, J lost 10 bases, and 12 bases lay in between. The CDR3 sequence is CASSPADAWSPLHF. The DNA for the CDR3 is TGTGCCAGCTCACCAGCGGATGCCTGGTCACCCCTCCACTTT. The full variable domain, with the rest looked up from reference TRBV18 and TRBJ1-6, is NAGVMQNPRHLVRRRGQEARLRCSPMKGHSHVYWYRQLPEEGLKFMVYLQKENIIDESGMPKERFSAEFPKEGPSILRIQQVVRGDSAAYFCASSPADAWSPLHFGNGTRLTVT.

The rearrangement links TRBV19 to TRBJ2-2, with a weak D call TRBD1 (6 bases). This CDR3 spans 14 amino acids. The germline CDR1 and CDR2 sequences are LNHDA and SQIVND (reference sequence). V was clipped by 5 bases and J by 3 bases, with 10 bases between them. The CDR3 is CASSGGQYTGELFF. The CDR3 region has the DNA TGTGCCAGTAGTGGAGGACAGTACACCGGGGAGCTGTTTTTT.

This clone was counted only a few times. Relative to the germline gene, one junction end is altered; a read error may explain this. The V and J genes are TRBV10-3 and TRBJ1-2, with 7 bases matching TRBD1. This CDR3 is 14 amino acids long. Per germline, CDR1 ENHRY and CDR2 SYGVKD. The CDR3 spells CAISGQDTNYGYTF. The CDR3 region has the DNA TGTGCCATTAGTGGACAGGATACTAACTATGGCTACACCTTC.

The chain couples TRBV28 to TRBJ1-3; possibly TRBD1 for D (5 bases). V was trimmed by 4 bases and J by 3 bases, leaving 10 bases between them. The CDR3 is made up of 14 amino acids. The germline gives CDR1 MDHEN, CDR2 SYDVKM. The CDR3 loop is CASSSPGGGNTIYF. The CDR3, as DNA: TGTGCCAGCAGTTCTCCCGGGGGTGGAAACACCATATATTTT. Using reference TRBV28 and TRBJ1-3 for the parts outside the CDR3, the full variable domain is DVKVTQSSRYLVKRTGEKVFLECVQDMDHENMFWYRQDPGLGLRLIYFSYDVKMKEKGDIPEGYSVSREKKERFSLILESASTNQTSMYLCASSSPGGGNTIYFGEGSWLTVV.

The rearrangement uses TRBV5-1 and TRBJ1-4; tentative D call: TRBD1 (6 bases). Trimming shortened V by 3 bases and J by 4 bases, and 10 bases separated the two germline ends. This CDR3 has 14 amino acids. Germline CDR1 reads SGHRS; CDR2 reads YFSETQ. In nucleotides, the CDR3 is TGCGCCAGCAGCTCGGGACAAGATAATGAAAAACTGTTTTTT. Encoded protein: CASSSGQDNEKLFF.

The chain carries TRBV27 and TRBJ1-1; D gene uncertain. Germline V lookup: CDR1 MNHEY, CDR2 SMNVEV (reference sequence). The CDR3 contains 13 residues. V was trimmed by 5 bases and J by 1 base, leaving 8 bases between them. CDR3 sequence reads: CASSPTQNTEAFF. Here the CDR3 DNA reads TGTGCCAGCAGTCCCACACAGAACACTGAAGCTTTCTTT.

The chain links TRBV18 to TRBJ1-5, with 9 bases identical to TRBD1. This CDR3 is 17 amino acids long. The germline CDR1 and CDR2 sequences are KGHSH and LQKENI. After removal of 3 bases from V and 6 bases from J, the junction contained 12 bases not matched to a gene. CDR3 nucleotides: TGTGCCAGCTCACCCACACAGGGGGCGACTAGCGGTCAGCCCCAGCATTTT. Residues: CASSPTQGATSGQPQHF. The full variable domain, in which reference TRBV18 and TRBJ1-5 provide the parts outside the CDR3, is NAGVMQNPRHLVRRRGQEARLRCSPMKGHSHVYWYRQLPEEGLKFMVYLQKENIIDESGMPKERFSAEFPKEGPSILRIQQVVRGDSAAYFCASSPTQGATSGQPQHFGDGTRLSIL.

CDR3: CASSALTGEGTEAFF. The CDR3 nucleotides are TGTGCCAGCAGCGCCTTGACGGGGGAGGGCACTGAAGCTTTCTTT. The chain couples TRBV9 to TRBJ1-1; D is possibly TRBD1 (5 bases). The CDR3 runs 15 residues. Germline V gene lookup returns CDR1 SGDLS and CDR2 YYNGEE. The ends were cut back, 3 bases at V and 4 bases at J, with 16 bases in the middle.

This clone was recorded only once. The chain is built from TRBV6-4 and TRBJ2-7; D remains unclear. The CDR3 is 15 residues long. Germline assignment: CDR1 MRHNA and CDR2 SNTAGT. V was shortened by 6 bases and J by 1 base, with 16 bases between the two germline ends. The CDR3 protein is CASRDPTSKSYEQYF. CDR3 in DNA: TGTGCCAGCAGGGACCCTACCTCGAAGTCCTACGAGCAGTACTTC.

The chain employs TRBV5-1 and TRBJ1-2; no firm D call. The CDR3 is 13 residues long. The germline gives CDR1 SGHRS, CDR2 YFSETQ. The ends were cut back, 0 bases at V and 4 bases at J, with 7 bases in the middle. The CDR3 nucleotides are TGCGCCAGCAGCTTGGACAGCCTCTATGGCTACACCTTC. This codes for CASSLDSLYGYTF.

This clone was detected a few times. The chain joins TRBV10-3 to TRBJ2-7; D is possibly TRBD2 (7 bases). Germline V gene lookup returns CDR1 ENHRY and CDR2 SYGVKD. With 6 bases removed from V and 4 bases from J, the gap between germline ends came to 16 bases. The CDR3 is 14 residues long. CDR3 sequence reads: CAISRDKGGYEQYF. The CDR3 region has the DNA TGTGCCATCAGCAGGGACAAGGGAGGGTACGAGCAGTACTTC.

The chain joins TRBV18 to TRBJ2-3; D ambiguous. The germline gives CDR1 KGHSH, CDR2 LQKENI. With 8 bases removed from V and 0 bases from J, the gap between germline ends came to 18 bases. This CDR3 region has 16 residues. CDR3 sequence (DNA): TGTGCCAGCACCGAATTAGTGCCGTCAAGCACAGATACGCAGTATTTT. Its translation: CASTELVPSSTDTQYF. Drawing the rest from reference TRBV18 and TRBJ2-3, the complete variable domain is NAGVMQNPRHLVRRRGQEARLRCSPMKGHSHVYWYRQLPEEGLKFMVYLQKENIIDESGMPKERFSAEFPKEGPSILRIQQVVRGDSAAYFCASTELVPSSTDTQYFGPGTRLTVL.

This clone was observed once. The CDR3 reads CASALQGNTEAFF. CDR3 nucleotides: TGTGCCAGCGCATTGCAGGGGAACACTGAAGCTTTCTTT. This rearrangement joins TRBV7-2 to TRBJ1-1; a possible D gene is TRBD1 (5 bases). Between the trimmed V and J ends, which lost 8 bases and 1 base, there was a span of 11 bases. This CDR3 has 13 residues. Germline-derived CDR1 and CDR2 are SGHTA and FQGNSA.

The chain employs TRBV3-1 (or the pseudogene TRBV3-2) and TRBJ2-7; D is uncertain. The V end lost 3 bases, the J end lost 4 bases, and 4 bases lay between the germline ends. The germline gives CDR1 LGHDT, CDR2 YNNKEL (reference sequence). CDR3 length: 11 amino acids. The CDR3, as DNA: TGTGCCAGCAGCCAGAGGTACGAGCAGTACTTC. It codes for CASSQRYEQYF.

This clone was recorded a few times. The V gene is TRBV11-2, the J gene TRBJ1-2, with TRBD1 as a possible D gene (6 bases). This CDR3 is 14 amino acids long. V was trimmed by 4 bases and J by 3 bases, leaving 12 bases between them. The germline V gene encodes CDR1 SGHAT and CDR2 FQNNGV. The CDR3 here is CASSSAGGHYGYTF. The CDR3 coding sequence is TGTGCCAGCAGCTCAGCGGGGGGCCACTATGGCTACACCTTC.

The chain joins TRBV27 to TRBJ1-2; D is perhaps TRBD1 (5 bases). From germline, CDR1 is MNHEY and CDR2 SMNVEV (reference sequence). The CDR3 extends over 13 amino acids. V was pared by 6 bases and J by 5 bases, with 13 bases between. CDR3 protein: CASRTTGLYGYTF. Here the CDR3 DNA reads TGTGCCAGCAGAACTACAGGTTTATATGGCTACACCTTC.

CDR3 in amino acids: CAWVGQDQETQYF. The CDR3 DNA reads as TGTGCCTGGGTCGGACAGGACCAAGAGACCCAGTACTTC. This chain links TRBV30 with TRBJ2-5; 7 bases line up with TRBD1. J lost 0 bases, V lost 5 bases, and 3 bases had no gene match. Germline V gives CDR1 GTSNPN, CDR2 SVGIG (reference sequence). CDR3 length equals 13 residues.

This chain joins TRBV4-1 and TRBJ2-1, with 8 bases that match TRBD1. With V trimmed by 0 bases and J by 4 bases, 5 bases remained unmatched. Germline values: CDR1 MGHRA, CDR2 YSYEKL. CDR3 length equals 16 residues. CDR3 in DNA: TGCGCCAGCAGCCAAGATCTAGGACAGGGTTACAATGAGCAGTTCTTC. Its protein is CASSQDLGQGYNEQFF.